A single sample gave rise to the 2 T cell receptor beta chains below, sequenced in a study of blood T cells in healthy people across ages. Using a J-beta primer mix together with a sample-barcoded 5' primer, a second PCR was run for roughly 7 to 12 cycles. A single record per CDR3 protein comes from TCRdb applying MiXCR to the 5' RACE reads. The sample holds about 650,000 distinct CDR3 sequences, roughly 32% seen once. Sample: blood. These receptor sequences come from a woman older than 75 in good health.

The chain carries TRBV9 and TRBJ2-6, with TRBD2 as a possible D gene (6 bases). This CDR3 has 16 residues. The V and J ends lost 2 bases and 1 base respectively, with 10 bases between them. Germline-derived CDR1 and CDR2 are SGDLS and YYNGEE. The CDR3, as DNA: TGTGCCAGCAGCGTCCAGGGAGGATCTGGGGCCAACGTCCTGACTTTC. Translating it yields CASSVQGGSGANVLTF.

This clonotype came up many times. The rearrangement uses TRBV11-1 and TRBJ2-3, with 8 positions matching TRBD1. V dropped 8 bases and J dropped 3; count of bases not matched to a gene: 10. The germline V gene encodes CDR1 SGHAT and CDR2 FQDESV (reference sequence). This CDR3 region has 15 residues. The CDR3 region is CASGRGPTATDTQYF. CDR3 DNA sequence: TGTGCCAGCGGCAGGGGGCCTACCGCGACAGATACGCAGTATTTT.